This T cell receptor (beta chain) was sequenced in a study of vaccination effects on CD4 cells after COVID-19. Trimming took 5 bases from V and 0 from J, leaving 18 bases between them. From germline, CDR1 is MNHEY and CDR2 SMNVEV (reference sequence). The CDR3 is made up of 17 amino acids. Before any sequencing was done, the ViraFEST assay used viral peptide pools to expand antigen-specific CD4+ T cells. Upon completion of 10 days in culture, CD4+ T cells were isolated. As their vaccination, participants received two doses of either BNT162b2 or mRNA-1273. Generated by immunoSEQ multiplex PCR, the TCRdb table keeps only in-frame clones and is missing some. Of about 30,000 clones in the sample, over 80% were seen once. Comment on this clone: Its specificity is not known.

The sequence was obtained from a human donor who received a COVID-19 vaccine. Some clones in this sample may be carry-over from other donors' samples. The sequencing here drew on CD4+ T cells from PBMCs cultured with SARS-CoV-2 spike peptides, taken after COVID-19 vaccination. V is TRBV27 and J is TRBJ2-3; D perhaps matches TRBD1 (6 bases). The CDR3 loop is CASSPNRQEPSTDTQYF. The CDR3 DNA reads TGTGCCAGCAGTCCGAACAGACAGGAACCTAGCACAGATACGCAGTATTTT.